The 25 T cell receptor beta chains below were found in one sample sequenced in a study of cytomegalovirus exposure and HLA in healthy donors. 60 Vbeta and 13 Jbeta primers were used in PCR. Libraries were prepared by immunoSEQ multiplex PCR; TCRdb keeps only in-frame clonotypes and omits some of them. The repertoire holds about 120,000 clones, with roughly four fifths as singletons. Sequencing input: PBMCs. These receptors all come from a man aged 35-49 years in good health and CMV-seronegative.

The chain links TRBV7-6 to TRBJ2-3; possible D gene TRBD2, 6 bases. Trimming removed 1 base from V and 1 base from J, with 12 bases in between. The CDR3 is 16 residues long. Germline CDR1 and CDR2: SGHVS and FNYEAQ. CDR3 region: CASSLEGGGGTDTQYF. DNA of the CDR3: TGTGCCAGCAGCTTAGAAGGAGGCGGGGGCACAGATACGCAGTATTTT.

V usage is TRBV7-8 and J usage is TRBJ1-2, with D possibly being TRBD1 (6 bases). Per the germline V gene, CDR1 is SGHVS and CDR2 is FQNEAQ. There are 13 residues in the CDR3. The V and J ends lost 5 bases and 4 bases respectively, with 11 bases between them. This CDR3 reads CASSQQGTYGYTF. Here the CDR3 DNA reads TGTGCCAGCAGCCAGCAGGGGACCTATGGCTACACCTTC.

The CDR3: CAWRRRREGGYTF. The DNA for the CDR3 is TGTGCCTGGAGAAGAAGGAGGGAGGGTGGCTACACCTTC. The gene calls are TRBV30 and TRBJ1-2; no clear D. The length of the CDR3 is 13 residues. V was clipped by 3 bases and J by 7 bases, with 15 bases between them. Germline lookup yields CDR1 GTSNPN and CDR2 SVGIG (reference sequence).

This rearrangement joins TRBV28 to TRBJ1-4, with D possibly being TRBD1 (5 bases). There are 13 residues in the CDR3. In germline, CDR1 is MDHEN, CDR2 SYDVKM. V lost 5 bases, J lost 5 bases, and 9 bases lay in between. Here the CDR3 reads CASSPRTNEKLFF. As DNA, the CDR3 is TGTGCCAGCAGTCCACGGACAAATGAAAAACTGTTTTTT.

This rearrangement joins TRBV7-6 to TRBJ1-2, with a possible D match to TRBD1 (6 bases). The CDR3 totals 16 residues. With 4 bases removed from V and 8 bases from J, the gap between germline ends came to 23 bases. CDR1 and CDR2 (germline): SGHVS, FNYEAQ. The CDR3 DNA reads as TGTGCCAGCAGCTCCACAGGGTCTAGGTTTTCTGCGGGCTACACCTTC. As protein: CASSSTGSRFSAGYTF.

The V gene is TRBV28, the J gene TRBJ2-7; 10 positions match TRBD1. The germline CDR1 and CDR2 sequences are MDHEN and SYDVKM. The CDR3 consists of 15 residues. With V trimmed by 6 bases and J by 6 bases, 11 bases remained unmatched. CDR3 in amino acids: CASRAEGGQGSEQYF. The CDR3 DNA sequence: TGTGCCAGCAGAGCTGAGGGGGGACAGGGGTCCGAGCAGTACTTC.

CDR3 region: CASSLMASDTQYF. Here the CDR3 DNA reads TGTGCCAGCAGCTTGATGGCATCAGATACGCAGTATTTT. This chain uses TRBV5-4 with TRBJ2-3; D is unresolved. The germline V and J ends were trimmed by 1 base and 4 bases, with 7 bases remaining between them. The CDR3 runs to 13 residues. Germline CDR1 reads SGHNT; CDR2 reads YYREEE (reference sequence).

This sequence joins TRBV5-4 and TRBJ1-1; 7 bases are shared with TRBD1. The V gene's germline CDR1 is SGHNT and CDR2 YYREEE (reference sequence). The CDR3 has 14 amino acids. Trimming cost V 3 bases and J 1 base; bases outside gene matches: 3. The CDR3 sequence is CASSYGTANTEAFF. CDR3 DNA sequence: TGTGCCAGCAGCTACGGGACAGCGAACACTGAAGCTTTCTTT.

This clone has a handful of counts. CDR3 loop: CASSGGTGSNQPQHF. CDR3 nucleotides: TGCGCCAGCAGTGGCGGGACAGGGAGCAATCAGCCCCAGCATTTT. J is TRBJ1-5 and V is TRBV10-2, with TRBD1 matching 9 bases. Looked up from germline, CDR1 is WSHSY and CDR2 is SAAADI. Unmatched junction bases numbered 2, after V lost 4 bases and J lost 1 base. The CDR3 contains 15 residues.

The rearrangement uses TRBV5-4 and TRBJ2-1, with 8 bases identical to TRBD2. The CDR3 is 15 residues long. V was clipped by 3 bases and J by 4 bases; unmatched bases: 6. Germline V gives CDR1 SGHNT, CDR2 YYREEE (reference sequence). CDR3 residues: CASSSQRGPYNEQFF. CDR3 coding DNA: TGTGCCAGCAGCTCCCAGCGGGGGCCTTACAATGAGCAGTTCTTC.

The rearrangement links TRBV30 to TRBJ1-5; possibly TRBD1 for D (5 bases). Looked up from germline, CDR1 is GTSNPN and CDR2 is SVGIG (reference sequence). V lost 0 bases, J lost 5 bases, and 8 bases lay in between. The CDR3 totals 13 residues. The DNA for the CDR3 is TGTGCCTGGAGTGTGCGGGGGTATCAGCCCCAGCATTTT. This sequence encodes CAWSVRGYQPQHF. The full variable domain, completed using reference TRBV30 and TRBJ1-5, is SQTIHQWPATLVQPVGSPLSLECTVEGTSNPNLYWYRQAAGRGLQLLFYSVGIGQISSEVPQNLSASRPQDRQFILSSKKLLLSDSGFYLCAWSVRGYQPQHFGDGTRLSIL.

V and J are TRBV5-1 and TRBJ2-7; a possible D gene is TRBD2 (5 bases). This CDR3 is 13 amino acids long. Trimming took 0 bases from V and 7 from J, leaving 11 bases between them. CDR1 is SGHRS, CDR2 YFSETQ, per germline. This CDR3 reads CASSLAPSGEQYF. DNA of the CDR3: TGCGCCAGCAGCTTGGCGCCGTCGGGAGAGCAGTACTTC.

For the CDR3, the DNA is TGTGCCAGCAGCTTAGCGCAGGCTAAACCAACCGGGGAGCTGTTTTTT. This gives the protein CASSLAQAKPTGELFF. This rearrangement joins TRBV11-2 to TRBJ2-2; D is unresolved. V was clipped by 1 base and J by 5 bases, with 14 bases between them. This CDR3 has 16 residues. Germline CDR1 SGHAT, CDR2 FQNNGV.

DNA for the CDR3: TGTGCCAGCTCCCGGGACAGTCCAACTAATGAAAAACTGTTTTTT. Encoded protein: CASSRDSPTNEKLFF. The chain has TRBV18 and TRBJ1-4, with TRBD1 matching over 7 bases. J lost 0 bases, V lost 6 bases, and 4 bases had no gene match. This CDR3 spans 15 amino acids. CDR1 is KGHSH and CDR2 is LQKENI in the germline V gene.

CDR3 residues: CASSLGAGQETQYF. The CDR3 region has the DNA TGTGCCAGCAGCTTAGGGGCAGGGCAAGAGACCCAGTACTTC. This chain links TRBV13 with TRBJ2-5; possibly TRBD1 for D (5 bases). Between the trimmed V and J ends, which lost 0 bases and 2 bases, there was a span of 7 bases. CDR3 length: 14 amino acids. Germline V lookup: CDR1 PRHDT, CDR2 FYEKMQ (reference sequence).

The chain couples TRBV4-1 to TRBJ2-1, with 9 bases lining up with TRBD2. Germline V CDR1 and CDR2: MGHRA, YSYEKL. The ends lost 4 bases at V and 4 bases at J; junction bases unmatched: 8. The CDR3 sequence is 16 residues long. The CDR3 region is CASSRALAGAYNEQFF. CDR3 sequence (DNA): TGCGCCAGCAGCCGTGCCTTAGCGGGAGCTTACAATGAGCAGTTCTTC.

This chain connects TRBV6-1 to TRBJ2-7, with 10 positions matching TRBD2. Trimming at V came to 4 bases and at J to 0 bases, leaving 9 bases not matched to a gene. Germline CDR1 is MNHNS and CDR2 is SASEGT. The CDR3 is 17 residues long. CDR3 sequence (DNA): TGTGCCAGCAGTGCTCTGACTAGCGGGCCGAGCTCCTACGAGCAGTACTTC. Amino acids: CASSALTSGPSSYEQYF.

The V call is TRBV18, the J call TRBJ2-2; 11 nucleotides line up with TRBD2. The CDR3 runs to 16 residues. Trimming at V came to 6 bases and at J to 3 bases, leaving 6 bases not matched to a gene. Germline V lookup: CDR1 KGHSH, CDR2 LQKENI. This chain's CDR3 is CASSNGTSGYTGELFF. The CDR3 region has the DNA TGTGCCAGCTCGAACGGGACTAGCGGATACACCGGGGAGCTGTTTTTT.

The chain's CDR3 is CASSPTGGEDYEQYF. The CDR3 region has the DNA TGCGCCAGCAGCCCCACGGGGGGGGAGGACTACGAGCAGTACTTC. The V and J genes are TRBV5-1 and TRBJ2-7, with 8 bases that match TRBD2. This CDR3 comprises 15 residues. The J segment lost 3 bases and the V segment lost 4 bases, leaving 9 bases of the junction unmatched. The V gene's germline CDR1 is SGHRS and CDR2 YFSETQ. The full variable domain, in which reference TRBV5-1 and TRBJ2-7 provide the parts outside the CDR3, is KAGVTQTPRYLIKTRGQQVTLSCSPISGHRSVSWYQQTPGQGLQFLFEYFSETQRNKGNFPGRFSGRQFSNSRSEMNVSTLELGDSALYLCASSPTGGEDYEQYFGPGTRLTVT.

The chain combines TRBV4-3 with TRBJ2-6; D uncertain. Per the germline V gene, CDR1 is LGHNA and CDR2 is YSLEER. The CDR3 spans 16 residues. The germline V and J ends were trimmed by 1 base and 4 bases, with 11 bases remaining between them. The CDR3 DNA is TGCGCCAGCAGCCAAGTGGCAGGAAGCGGGGCCAACGTCCTGACTTTC. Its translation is CASSQVAGSGANVLTF.

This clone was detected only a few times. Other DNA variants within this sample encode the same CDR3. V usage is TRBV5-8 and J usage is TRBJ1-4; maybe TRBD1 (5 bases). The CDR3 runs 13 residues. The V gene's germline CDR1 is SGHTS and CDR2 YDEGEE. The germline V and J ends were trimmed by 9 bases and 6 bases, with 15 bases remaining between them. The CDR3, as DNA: TGTGCCACCCCAGGGATCGGTGATGAAAAACTGTTTTTT. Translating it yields CATPGIGDEKLFF.

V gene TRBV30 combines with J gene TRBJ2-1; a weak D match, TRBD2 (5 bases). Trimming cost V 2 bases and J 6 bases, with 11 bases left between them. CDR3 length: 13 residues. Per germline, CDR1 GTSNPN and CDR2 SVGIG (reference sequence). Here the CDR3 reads CAWSFGDSNEQFF. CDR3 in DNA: TGTGCCTGGAGTTTCGGGGATTCCAATGAGCAGTTCTTC. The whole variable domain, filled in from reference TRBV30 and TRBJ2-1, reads SQTIHQWPATLVQPVGSPLSLECTVEGTSNPNLYWYRQAAGRGLQLLFYSVGIGQISSEVPQNLSASRPQDRQFILSSKKLLLSDSGFYLCAWSFGDSNEQFFGPGTRLTVL.

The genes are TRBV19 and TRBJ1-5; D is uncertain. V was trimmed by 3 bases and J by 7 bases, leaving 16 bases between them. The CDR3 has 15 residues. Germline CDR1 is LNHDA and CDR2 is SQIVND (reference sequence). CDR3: CASSMFLEGEQPQHF. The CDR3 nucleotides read TGTGCCAGTAGTATGTTTCTGGAGGGTGAGCAGCCCCAGCATTTT.

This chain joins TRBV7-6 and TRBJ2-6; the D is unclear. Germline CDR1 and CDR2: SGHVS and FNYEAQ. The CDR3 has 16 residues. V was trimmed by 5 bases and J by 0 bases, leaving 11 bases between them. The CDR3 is CASSPVAASGANVLTF. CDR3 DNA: TGTGCCAGCAGCCCCGTAGCAGCCTCTGGGGCCAACGTCCTGACTTTC.

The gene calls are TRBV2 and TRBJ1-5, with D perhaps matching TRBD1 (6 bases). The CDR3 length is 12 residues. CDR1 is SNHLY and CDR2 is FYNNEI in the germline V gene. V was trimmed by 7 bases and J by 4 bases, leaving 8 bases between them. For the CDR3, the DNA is TGTGCCAGCAACAGGGAGAATCAGCCCCAGCATTTT. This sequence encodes CASNRENQPQHF.